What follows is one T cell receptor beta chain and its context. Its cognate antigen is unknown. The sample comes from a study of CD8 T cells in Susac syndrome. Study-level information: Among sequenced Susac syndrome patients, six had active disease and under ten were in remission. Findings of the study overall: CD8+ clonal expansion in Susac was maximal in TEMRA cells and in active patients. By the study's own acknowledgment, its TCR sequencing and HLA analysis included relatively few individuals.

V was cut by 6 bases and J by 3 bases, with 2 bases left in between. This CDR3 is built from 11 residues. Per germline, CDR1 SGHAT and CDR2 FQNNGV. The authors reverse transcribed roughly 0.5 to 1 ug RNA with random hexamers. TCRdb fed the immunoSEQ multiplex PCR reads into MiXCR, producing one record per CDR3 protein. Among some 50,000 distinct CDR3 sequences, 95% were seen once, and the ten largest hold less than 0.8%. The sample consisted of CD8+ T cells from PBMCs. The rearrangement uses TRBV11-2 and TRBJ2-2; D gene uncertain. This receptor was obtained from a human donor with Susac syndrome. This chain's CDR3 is CASRHTGELFF. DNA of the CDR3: TGTGCCAGCAGACACACCGGGGAGCTGTTTTTT.